This T cell receptor beta chain was identified during a study of OX40 agonist ivuxolimab in advanced cancers. Study in general: Patients treated during dose escalation were battling hepatocellular carcinoma, melanoma, renal cell or head and neck cancer. Subjects had a mean age of roughly 60 years, with a range of roughly 23 to 80; less than 90% were male. Study-level results: At doses 0.1 to 3.0 mg/kg, CD4+ and CD8+ clones expanded.

Baseline, cycle 4 day 1, and cycle 7 day 1 were the blood sampling points. About this clone: Its antigen is still unknown.

Looked up from germline, CDR1 is SNHLY and CDR2 is FYNNEI. This CDR3 has 14 residues. Trimming cost V 5 bases and J 6 bases; bases outside gene matches: 7. Sequenced by immunoSEQ multiplex PCR; TCRdb stores in-frame clones only, minus some. This table holds approximately 42,000 clones, roughly four fifths found once. The sequence was collected from an adult with an advanced solid tumor such as melanoma, head and neck, liver or kidney cancer. This chain uses TRBV2 with TRBJ2-7; TRBD2 matches at 10 bases. This specimen was CD4+ or CD8+ T cells sorted from blood, taken in a trial of the OX40 agonist ivuxolimab. CDR3 amino acids: CASSHLAGEGEQYF. Written as DNA, the CDR3 is TGTGCCAGCAGTCACCTAGCGGGAGAGGGCGAGCAGTACTTC.